A selection of T cell receptor beta chains follows, all from one sample in a study of blood T cell repertoires in COVID-19. Clones were sequenced by immunoSEQ multiplex PCR, and TCRdb holds only the in-frame ones, with some missing. The table includes under 85,000 clones, 65% to 85% detected once. Sequencing used peripheral blood. The origin of the receptors is a man at least 80 years old with active or convalescent COVID-19. Both conserved end residues are part of each CDR3. The order of the fields is D gene, V gene, J gene, CDR3 DNA, CDR3 protein. The D gene is left open where the match is weak.

D: NA; V: TRBV25-1; J: TRBJ2-7; DNA: TGTGCCAGCACATTAGGAGGGCCCAACGAGCAGTACTTC; CDR3: CASTLGGPNEQYF
D: NA; V: TRBV4-3; J: TRBJ1-4; DNA: TGCGCCAGCAGCCAACTGGGTCGGGGGGGGAGTGAAAAACTGTTTTTT; CDR3: CASSQLGRGGSEKLFF
D: TRBD2; V: TRBV5-1; J: TRBJ2-2; DNA: TGCGCCAGCAGCTTGGTCCGGCTAGCGGGAGTCGTACAGACCGGGGAGCTGTTTTTT; CDR3: CASSLVRLAGVVQTGELFF
D: NA; V: TRBV28; J: TRBJ1-2; DNA: TGTGCCAGCAGGCGGGCCTTTGATCCTGGGAACTATGGCTACACCTTC; CDR3: CASRRAFDPGNYGYTF
D: NA; V: TRBV6-5; J: TRBJ1-5; DNA: TGTGCCAGCAGGGACACACACAATCAGCCCCAGCATTTT; CDR3: CASRDTHNQPQHF
D: NA; V: TRBV6-5; J: TRBJ1-1; DNA: TGTGCCAGCAGGCAACCGACAGGTCTGAACACTGAAGCTTTCTTT; CDR3: CASRQPTGLNTEAFF
D: TRBD2; V: TRBV3-1/TRBV3-2; J: TRBJ2-1; DNA: TGTGCCAGCAGCCAAGAACCGGGACTAGCCTCCTACAATGAGCAGTTCTTC; CDR3: CASSQEPGLASYNEQFF
D: TRBD1; V: TRBV5-6; J: TRBJ2-7; DNA: TGTGCCAGCAGCAGGACAGGGGGCAACGAGCAGTACTTC; CDR3: CASSRTGGNEQYF
D: NA; V: TRBV21-1; J: TRBJ1-1; DNA: TGTGCCAGCATCGAAACAGGGGGAGTGAACACTGAAGCTTTCTTT; CDR3: CASIETGGVNTEAFF
D: NA; V: TRBV30; J: TRBJ1-1; DNA: TGTGCCTGGAGAAAAGCCTCAATGACTGAAGCTTTCTTT; CDR3: CAWRKASMTEAFF
D: TRBD2; V: TRBV15; J: TRBJ2-3; DNA: TGTGCCACCAGCACAAGACTAGCGGGGTCCACAGATACGCAGTATTTT; CDR3: CATSTRLAGSTDTQYF
D: NA; V: TRBV5-4; J: TRBJ2-1; DNA: TGTGCCAGCAGCTTGGAAGGAGGGGAGAATGAGCAGTTCTTC; CDR3: CASSLEGGENEQFF
D: NA; V: TRBV7-8; J: TRBJ2-7; DNA: TGTGCCAGCAGCTTAGGGCAGGTGAGCTCCCACGAGCAGTACTTC; CDR3: CASSLGQVSSHEQYF
D: TRBD1; V: TRBV5-6; J: TRBJ1-5; DNA: TGTGCCAGCAGCCTCCGACAGGGCGATAGCAATCAGCCCCAGCATTTT; CDR3: CASSLRQGDSNQPQHF
D: NA; V: TRBV3-1/TRBV3-2; J: TRBJ1-1; DNA: TGTGCCACCCGGACTCGCACTGAAGCTTTCTTT; CDR3: CATRTRTEAFF
D: TRBD2; V: TRBV5-8; J: TRBJ2-3; DNA: TGTGCCAGCAGCCCGGGACTAGCGAGCACAGATACGCAGTATTTT; CDR3: CASSPGLASTDTQYF